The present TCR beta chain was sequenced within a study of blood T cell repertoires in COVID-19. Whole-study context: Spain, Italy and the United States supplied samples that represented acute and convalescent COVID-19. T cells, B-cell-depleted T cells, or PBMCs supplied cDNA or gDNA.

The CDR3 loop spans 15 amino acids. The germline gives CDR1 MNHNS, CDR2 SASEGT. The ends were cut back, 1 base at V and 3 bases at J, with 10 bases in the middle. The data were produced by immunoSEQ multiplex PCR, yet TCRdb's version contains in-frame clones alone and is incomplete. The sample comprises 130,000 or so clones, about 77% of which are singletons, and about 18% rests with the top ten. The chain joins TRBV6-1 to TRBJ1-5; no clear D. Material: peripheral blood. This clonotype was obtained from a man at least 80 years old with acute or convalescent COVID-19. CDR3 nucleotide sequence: TGTGCCAGCAGTGAAGGGGAGGGTGACAATCAGCCCCAGCATTTT. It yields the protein CASSEGEGDNQPQHF.